The source of this T cell receptor beta chain is a study of CD4 T cells in relation to SARS-CoV-2 and coronaviruses. Remarks on this clone: Its antigen is not known.

Repertoires were generated with immunoSEQ multiplex PCR, while TCRdb's copy carries only in-frame clones and drops some. The data contain about 38,000 clones, roughly 80% of them singletons. This clonotype originated in an adult with COVID-19. Sequencing was carried out using memory CD4+ T cells from PBMCs, cultured in vitro.

The CDR3 region is CASSVSGRAGTGELFF. CDR3 sequence (DNA): TGTGCCAGCAGTGTTAGCGGGAGGGCCGGAACCGGGGAGCTGTTTTTT. The chain is built from TRBV28 and TRBJ2-2, with 11 bases identical to TRBD2. Germline V lookup: CDR1 MDHEN, CDR2 SYDVKM. V shed 5 bases, J shed 5 bases, and the junction held 7 bases outside the gene matches. This CDR3 has 16 residues. Drawing the rest from reference TRBV28 and TRBJ2-2, the complete variable domain is DVKVTQSSRYLVKRTGEKVFLECVQDMDHENMFWYRQDPGLGLRLIYFSYDVKMKEKGDIPEGYSVSREKKERFSLILESASTNQTSMYLCASSVSGRAGTGELFFGEGSRLTVL.